These T cell receptor beta chains were read from a single sample in a study of cytomegalovirus exposure and HLA in healthy donors. TCRdb's table, derived via immunoSEQ multiplex PCR, lists solely in-frame clones and lacks some. Of 150,000 to 200,000 clones listed, about 77% are singletons. Sequenced: PBMCs. These receptors were taken from a man aged 55 to 69 in good health and CMV-seronegative. The CDR3 runs from the conserved cysteine through the conserved F or W. The D gene is left open where the match is weak. Only part of the rows carry a size: once, few, many, or a class if the clone is expanded.

v_call	clone_size	d_call	j_call	cdr3_aa	cdr3_nt
TRBV5-1	-	-	TRBJ2-7	CASSLQGGDEQYF	TGCGCCAGCAGCTTACAGGGTGGGGACGAGCAGTACTTC
TRBV5-1	-	TRBD2	TRBJ2-3	CASSLGRGATDTQYF	TGCGCCAGCAGCTTGGGGCGGGGGGCCACAGATACGCAGTATTTT
TRBV28	-	TRBD2	TRBJ2-2	CASSDPALAGVATGELFF	TGTGCCAGCAGTGACCCGGCACTAGCGGGAGTGGCCACCGGGGAGCTGTTTTTT
TRBV18	-	TRBD2	TRBJ2-2	CASQLAESTGELFF	TGTGCCAGCCAACTAGCGGAATCGACCGGGGAGCTGTTTTTT
TRBV27	medium-sized	-	TRBJ2-7	CASFSVSYEQYF	TGTGCCAGTTTCTCTGTCTCCTACGAGCAGTACTTC
TRBV5-6	-	-	TRBJ1-2	CASSRGRRYGYTF	TGTGCCAGCAGCCGAGGGAGGCGCTATGGCTACACCTTC
TRBV5-5	-	-	TRBJ1-5	CASSLRGGINQPQHF	TGTGCCAGCAGCCTAAGGGGGGGTATCAATCAGCCCCAGCATTTT
TRBV7-9	-	-	TRBJ2-5	CASSPRETQYF	TGTGCCAGCAGCCCCCGTGAGACCCAGTACTTC
TRBV9	-	-	TRBJ2-1	CASSPSGLRLSEQFF	TGTGCCAGCAGCCCTTCTGGCCTTCGTTTAAGTGAGCAGTTCTTC
TRBV11-3	-	-	TRBJ1-3	CASSLAPGNTIYF	TGTGCCAGCAGCTTAGCCCCAGGAAACACCATATATTTT
TRBV7-9	-	TRBD1	TRBJ1-5	CASSRTGPNQPQHF	TGTGCCAGCAGTCGGACAGGGCCCAATCAGCCCCAGCATTTT
TRBV5-8	-	-	TRBJ2-7	CASSHYEQYF	TGTGCCAGCAGTCACTACGAGCAGTACTTC
TRBV11-2	-	-	TRBJ1-1	CASSLTLNTEAFF	TGTGCCAGCAGCTTGACACTGAACACTGAAGCTTTCTTT
TRBV10-3	once	-	TRBJ1-1	CAITPTGYSEAFF	TGTGCCATCACCCCCACAGGGTATTCTGAAGCTTTCTTT
TRBV11-3	-	TRBD1	TRBJ1-1	CASSPRQGERSEAFF	TGTGCCAGCAGCCCGCGACAGGGGGAAAGATCTGAAGCTTTCTTT
TRBV11-2	-	TRBD2	TRBJ2-3	CASSPGLAGSTDTQYF	TGTGCCAGCAGCCCTGGACTAGCGGGTAGCACAGATACGCAGTATTTT
TRBV6-6	-	-	TRBJ1-1	CASSYSLACEAFF	TGTGCCAGCAGTTACTCGTTAGCGTGTGAAGCTTTCTTT
TRBV5-1	once	TRBD1	TRBJ2-5	CASSFQGVQETQYF	TGCGCCAGCAGCTTTCAGGGGGTCCAAGAGACCCAGTACTTC
TRBV7-2	-	TRBD1	TRBJ2-5	CASSPHGQDRETQYF	TGTGCCAGCAGCCCCCACGGACAGGACCGTGAGACCCAGTACTTC
TRBV27	-	TRBD1	TRBJ1-1	CASSTQGDTEAFF	TGTGCCAGCAGTACTCAGGGGGACACTGAAGCTTTCTTT
TRBV7-9	-	TRBD2	TRBJ2-5	CASSFPRRGGAQETQYF	TGTGCCAGCAGCTTCCCCCGTCGGGGGGGGGCACAAGAGACCCAGTACTTC
TRBV11-2	-	TRBD2	TRBJ2-3	CASSLRGTSTDTQYF	TGTGCCAGCAGCTTGCGGGGGACTAGCACAGATACGCAGTATTTT
TRBV5-1	-	TRBD2	TRBJ2-3	CASSSGTRGKRSQYF	TGCGCCAGCAGCTCCGGGACTAGGGGCAAGAGGTCGCAGTATTTT
TRBV5-1	-	-	TRBJ2-3	CASSLRTSTDTQYF	TGCGCCAGCAGCTTGCGCACTAGCACAGATACGCAGTATTTT
TRBV7-7	-	-	TRBJ1-1	CASSLQQGTEAFF	TGTGCTAGCAGCTTACAACAGGGCACTGAAGCTTTCTTT
TRBV11-2	-	TRBD2	TRBJ2-1	CASSSSGAYNEQFF	TGTGCCAGCAGCTCTAGCGGGGCCTACAATGAGCAGTTCTTC
TRBV6-5	once	-	TRBJ1-2	CASTAPQGHGYTF	TGTGCCAGCACCGCCCCTCAGGGGCATGGCTACACCTTC
TRBV11-3	-	TRBD1	TRBJ1-1	CASSQRTGGPTEAFF	TGTGCCAGCAGCCAGAGGACAGGGGGGCCCACTGAAGCTTTCTTT
TRBV5-1	-	-	TRBJ2-1	CASSLGSGGPQDEQFF	TGCGCCAGCAGCTTGGGCAGCGGAGGTCCCCAGGATGAGCAGTTCTTC
TRBV4-2	-	TRBD1	TRBJ1-3	CASSRMTGYLWTIYF	TGTGCCAGCAGCCGAATGACAGGGTATTTGTGGACCATATATTTT
TRBV11-2	-	-	TRBJ2-1	CASSAGIEQFF	TGTGCCAGCAGCGCCGGGATTGAGCAGTTCTTC
TRBV7-8	-	TRBD2	TRBJ2-5	CASSLARTSGSGETQYF	TGTGCCAGCAGCTTAGCGCGGACTAGCGGGAGCGGAGAGACCCAGTACTTC
TRBV6-1	few	TRBD2	TRBJ2-7	CASSVGTSGIYEQYF	TGTGCCAGCAGTGTGGGGACTAGCGGGATTTACGAGCAGTACTTC
TRBV7-8	-	-	TRBJ2-5	CASSSLGGGNQETQYF	TGTGCCAGCAGCTCCCTAGGAGGGGGCAACCAAGAGACCCAGTACTTC
TRBV7-9	few	TRBD2	TRBJ2-1	CASSLGPAGGGRRDNEQFF	TGTGCCAGCAGCTTAGGACCCGCCGGGGGGGGACGGAGGGACAATGAGCAGTTCTTC
TRBV5-1	-	TRBD2	TRBJ2-7	CASSLRRDYTTSYEQYF	TGCGCCAGCAGCTTGCGGCGGGACTACACGACCTCCTACGAGCAGTACTTC
TRBV4-1	few	-	TRBJ1-4	CASSQARGTGREKLFF	TGCGCCAGCAGCCAAGCGAGGGGAACAGGGCGTGAAAAACTGTTTTTT